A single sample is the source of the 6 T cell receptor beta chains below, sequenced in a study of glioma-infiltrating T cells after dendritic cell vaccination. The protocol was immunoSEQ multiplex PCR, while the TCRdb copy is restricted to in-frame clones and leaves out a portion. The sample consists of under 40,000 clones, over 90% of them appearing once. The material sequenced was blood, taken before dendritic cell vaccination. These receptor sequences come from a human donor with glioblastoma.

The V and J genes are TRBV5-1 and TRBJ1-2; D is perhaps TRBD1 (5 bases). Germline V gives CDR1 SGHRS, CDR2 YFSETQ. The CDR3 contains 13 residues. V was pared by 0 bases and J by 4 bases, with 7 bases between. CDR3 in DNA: TGCGCCAGCAGCTTGGAGACAGCCTATGGCTACACCTTC. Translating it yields CASSLETAYGYTF.

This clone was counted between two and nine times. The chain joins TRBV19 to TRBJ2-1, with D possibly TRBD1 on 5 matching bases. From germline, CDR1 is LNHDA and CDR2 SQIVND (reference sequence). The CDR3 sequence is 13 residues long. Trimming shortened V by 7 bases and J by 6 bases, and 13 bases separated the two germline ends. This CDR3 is CASKTGYLNEQFF. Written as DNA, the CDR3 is TGTGCCAGTAAAACAGGTTACCTCAATGAGCAGTTCTTC.

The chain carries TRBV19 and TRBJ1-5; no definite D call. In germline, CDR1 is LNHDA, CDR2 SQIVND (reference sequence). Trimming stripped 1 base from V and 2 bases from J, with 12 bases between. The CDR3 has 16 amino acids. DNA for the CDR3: TGTGCCAGTAGTATAGTTGGCGGGAGCGGCAATCAGCCCCAGCATTTT. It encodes CASSIVGGSGNQPQHF.

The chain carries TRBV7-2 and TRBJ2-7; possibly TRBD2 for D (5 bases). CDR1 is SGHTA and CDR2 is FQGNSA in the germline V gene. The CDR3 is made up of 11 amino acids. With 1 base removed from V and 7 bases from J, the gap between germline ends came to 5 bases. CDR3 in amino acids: CASSLGTEQYF. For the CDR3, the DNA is TGTGCCAGCAGCTTAGGGACTGAGCAGTACTTC.

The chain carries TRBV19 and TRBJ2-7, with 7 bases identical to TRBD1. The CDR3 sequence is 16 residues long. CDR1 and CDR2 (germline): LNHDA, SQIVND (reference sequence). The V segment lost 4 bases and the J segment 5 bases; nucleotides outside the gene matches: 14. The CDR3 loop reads CASSTAGTVDRDEQYF. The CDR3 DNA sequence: TGTGCCAGTAGTACCGCCGGGACAGTTGATCGGGACGAGCAGTACTTC.

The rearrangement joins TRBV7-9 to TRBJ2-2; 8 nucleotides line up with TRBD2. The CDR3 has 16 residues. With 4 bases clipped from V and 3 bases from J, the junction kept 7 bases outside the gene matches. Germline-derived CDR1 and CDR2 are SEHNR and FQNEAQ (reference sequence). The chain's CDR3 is CASSWSGRGDTGELFF. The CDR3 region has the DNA TGTGCCAGCAGCTGGTCCGGGCGGGGGGACACCGGGGAGCTGTTTTTT.